This T cell receptor (beta chain) appears in the sequencing data of a study of OX40 agonist ivuxolimab in advanced cancers. Study as a whole: Antecedent anti-PD-1, anti-PD-L1 or anti-CTLA-4 therapy was permissible, with over 35% having received some. Study-level findings and limits: Among the lowest peripheral clonal expansion occurred in 0.1-3.0 mg/kg partial responders.

People who had autoimmune disease history or systemic immunosuppression were excluded. Regarding this clone: The antigen remains unidentified.

The CDR3 is 15 residues long. V lost 0 bases to trimming and J lost 2 bases, with 14 bases between them. Germline CDR1 is GTSNPN and CDR2 is SVGIG (reference sequence). Generated by immunoSEQ multiplex PCR, the TCRdb table keeps only in-frame clones and is missing some. The top ten clones hold under 3% of a sample with 65,000 to 70,000 clones, about four fifths of them seen once. The chain employs TRBV30 and TRBJ2-7; D remains unclear. The sequence came from an adult with an advanced solid tumor such as melanoma, head and neck, liver or kidney cancer. The sample in question was CD4+ or CD8+ T cells sorted from blood, obtained in a trial of the OX40 agonist ivuxolimab. The CDR3 reads CAWSVSPQSPYEQYF. DNA of the CDR3: TGTGCCTGGAGTGTTTCCCCACAGTCCCCCTACGAGCAGTACTTC.